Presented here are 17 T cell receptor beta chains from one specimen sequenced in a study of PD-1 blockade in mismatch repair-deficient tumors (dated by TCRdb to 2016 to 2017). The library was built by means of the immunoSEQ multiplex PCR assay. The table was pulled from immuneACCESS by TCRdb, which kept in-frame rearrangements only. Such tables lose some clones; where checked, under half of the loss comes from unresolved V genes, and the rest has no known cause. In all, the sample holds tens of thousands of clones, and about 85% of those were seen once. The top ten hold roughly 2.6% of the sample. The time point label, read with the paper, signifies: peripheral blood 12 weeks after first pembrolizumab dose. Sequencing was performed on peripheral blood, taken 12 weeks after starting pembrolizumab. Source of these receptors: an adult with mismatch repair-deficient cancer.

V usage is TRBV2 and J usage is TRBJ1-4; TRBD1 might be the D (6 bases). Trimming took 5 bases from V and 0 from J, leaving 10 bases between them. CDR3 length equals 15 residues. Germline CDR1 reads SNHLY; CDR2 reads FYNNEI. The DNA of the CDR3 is TGTGCCAGCAGTCCGACAGGAGCAACTAATGAAAAACTGTTTTTT. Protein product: CASSPTGATNEKLFF.

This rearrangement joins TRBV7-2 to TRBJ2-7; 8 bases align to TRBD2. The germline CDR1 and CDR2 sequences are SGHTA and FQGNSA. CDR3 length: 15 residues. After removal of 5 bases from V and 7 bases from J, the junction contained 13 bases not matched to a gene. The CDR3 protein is CASSRGGLETAEQYF. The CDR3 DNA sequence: TGTGCCAGCAGCCGAGGGGGACTAGAGACCGCAGAGCAGTACTTC.

CDR3 loop: CASADRRNTEAFF. CDR3 DNA sequence: TGTGCCTCCGCTGACAGGAGGAACACTGAAGCTTTCTTT. V and J are TRBV30 and TRBJ1-1, with D perhaps matching TRBD1 (6 bases). CDR1 GTSNPN and CDR2 SVGIG come from the germline V gene (reference sequence). The germline V and J ends were trimmed by 7 bases and 1 base, with 13 bases remaining between them. The CDR3 runs 13 residues. Drawing the rest from reference TRBV30 and TRBJ1-1, the complete variable domain is SQTIHQWPATLVQPVGSPLSLECTVEGTSNPNLYWYRQAAGRGLQLLFYSVGIGQISSEVPQNLSASRPQDRQFILSSKKLLLSDSGFYLCASADRRNTEAFFGQGTRLTVV.

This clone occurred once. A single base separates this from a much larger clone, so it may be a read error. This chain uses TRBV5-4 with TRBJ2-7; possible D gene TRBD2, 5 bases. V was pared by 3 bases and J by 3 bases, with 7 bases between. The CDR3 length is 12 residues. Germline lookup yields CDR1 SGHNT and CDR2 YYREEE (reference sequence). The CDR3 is CASSSDYYEQYF. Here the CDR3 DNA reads TGTGCCAGCAGCTCCGACTACTACGAGCAGTACTTC. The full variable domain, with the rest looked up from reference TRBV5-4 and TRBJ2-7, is ETGVTQSPTHLIKTRGQQVTLRCSSQSGHNTVSWYQQALGQGPQFIFQYYREEENGRGNFPPRFSGLQFPNYSSELNVNALELDDSALYLCASSSDYYEQYFGPGTRLTVT.

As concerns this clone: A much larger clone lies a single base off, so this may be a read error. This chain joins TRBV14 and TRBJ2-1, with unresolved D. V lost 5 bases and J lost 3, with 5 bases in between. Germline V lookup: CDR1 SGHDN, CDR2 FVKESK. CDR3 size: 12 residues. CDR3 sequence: CASSFDYNEQFF. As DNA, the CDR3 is TGTGCCAGCAGCTTCGACTACAATGAGCAGTTCTTC. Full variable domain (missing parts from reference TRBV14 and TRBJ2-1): EAGVTQFPSHSVIEKGQTVTLRCDPISGHDNLYWYRRVMGKEIKFLLHFVKESKQDESGMPNNRFLAERTGGTYSTLKVQPAELEDSGVYFCASSFDYNEQFFGPGTRLTVL.

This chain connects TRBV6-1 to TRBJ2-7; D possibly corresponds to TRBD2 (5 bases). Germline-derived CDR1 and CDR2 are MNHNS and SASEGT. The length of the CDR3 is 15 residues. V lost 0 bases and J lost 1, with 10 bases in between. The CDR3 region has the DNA TGTGCCAGCAGTGAAGCGAGGGCTACTTCCTACGAGCAGTACTTC. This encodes CASSEARATSYEQYF.

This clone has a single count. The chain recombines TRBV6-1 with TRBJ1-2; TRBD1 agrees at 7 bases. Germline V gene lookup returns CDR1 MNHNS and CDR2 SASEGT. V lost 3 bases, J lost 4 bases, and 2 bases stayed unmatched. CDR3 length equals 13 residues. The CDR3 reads CASSDWTGYGYTF. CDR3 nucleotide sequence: TGTGCCAGCAGTGATTGGACAGGCTATGGCTACACCTTC.

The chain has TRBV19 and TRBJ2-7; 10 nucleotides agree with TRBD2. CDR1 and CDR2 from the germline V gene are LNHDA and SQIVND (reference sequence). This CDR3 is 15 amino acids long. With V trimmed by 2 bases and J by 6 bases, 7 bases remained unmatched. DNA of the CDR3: TGTGCCAGTAGTATATTAGCGGGAGGTCCAGGCGAGCAGTACTTC. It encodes CASSILAGGPGEQYF.

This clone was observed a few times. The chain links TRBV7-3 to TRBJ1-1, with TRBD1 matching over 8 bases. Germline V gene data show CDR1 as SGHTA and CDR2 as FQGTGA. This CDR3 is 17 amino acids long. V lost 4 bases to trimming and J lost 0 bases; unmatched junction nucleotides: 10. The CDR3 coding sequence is TGTGCCAGCAGCTCGTATTCAGGGGGCCAGGTGAACACTGAAGCTTTCTTT. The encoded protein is CASSSYSGGQVNTEAFF. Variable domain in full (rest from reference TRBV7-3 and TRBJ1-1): GAGVSQTPSNKVTEKGKYVELRCDPISGHTALYWYRQSLGQGPEFLIYFQGTGAADDSGLPNDRFFAVRPEGSVSTLKIQRTERGDSAVYLCASSSYSGGQVNTEAFFGQGTRLTVV.

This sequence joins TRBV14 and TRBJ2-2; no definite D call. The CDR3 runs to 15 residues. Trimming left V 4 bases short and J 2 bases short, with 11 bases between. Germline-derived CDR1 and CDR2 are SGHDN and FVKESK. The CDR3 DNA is TGTGCCAGCAGCCGGTCGGCGGCAAACACCGGGGAGCTGTTTTTT. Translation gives CASSRSAANTGELFF.

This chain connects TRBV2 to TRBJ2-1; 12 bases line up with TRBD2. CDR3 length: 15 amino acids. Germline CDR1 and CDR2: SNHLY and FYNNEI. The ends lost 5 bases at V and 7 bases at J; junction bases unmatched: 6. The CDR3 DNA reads TGTGCCAGCAGTACTCTAGCGGGAGGGGAAAATGAGCAGTTCTTC. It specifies CASSTLAGGENEQFF.

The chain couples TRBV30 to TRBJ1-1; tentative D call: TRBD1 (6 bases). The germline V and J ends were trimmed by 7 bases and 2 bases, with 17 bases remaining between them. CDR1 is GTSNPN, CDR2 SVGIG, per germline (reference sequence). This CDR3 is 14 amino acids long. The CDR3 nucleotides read TGTGCCTTCCACAGGGTAGGACCCAACACTGAAGCTTTCTTT. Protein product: CAFHRVGPNTEAFF.

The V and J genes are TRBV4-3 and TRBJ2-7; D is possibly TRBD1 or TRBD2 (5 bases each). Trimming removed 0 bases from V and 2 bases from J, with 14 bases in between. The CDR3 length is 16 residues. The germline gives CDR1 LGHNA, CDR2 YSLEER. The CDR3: CASSQDDVGPTYEQYF. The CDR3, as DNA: TGCGCCAGCAGCCAAGATGACGTGGGACCGACCTACGAGCAGTACTTC.

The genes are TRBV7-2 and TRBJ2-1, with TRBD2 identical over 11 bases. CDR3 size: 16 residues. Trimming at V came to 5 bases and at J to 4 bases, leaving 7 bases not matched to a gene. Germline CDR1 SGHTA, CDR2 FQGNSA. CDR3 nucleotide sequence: TGTGCCAGCAGCCCCCAGGGACTAGCGGAGTACAATGAGCAGTTCTTC. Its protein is CASSPQGLAEYNEQFF.

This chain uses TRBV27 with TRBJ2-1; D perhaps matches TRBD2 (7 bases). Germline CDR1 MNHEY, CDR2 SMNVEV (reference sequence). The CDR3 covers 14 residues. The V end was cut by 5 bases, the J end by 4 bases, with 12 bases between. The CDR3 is CASSTGGTYNEQFF. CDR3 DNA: TGTGCCAGCAGTACGGGGGGCACATACAATGAGCAGTTCTTC.

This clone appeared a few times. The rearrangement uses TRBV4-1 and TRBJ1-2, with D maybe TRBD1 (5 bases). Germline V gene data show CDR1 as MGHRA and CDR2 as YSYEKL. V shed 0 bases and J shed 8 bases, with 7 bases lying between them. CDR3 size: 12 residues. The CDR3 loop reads CASSQDWDGYTF. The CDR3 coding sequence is TGCGCCAGCAGCCAAGATTGGGACGGCTACACCTTC.

CDR3 residues: CASSLDPGELFF. For the CDR3, the DNA is TGTGCCAGCAGCTTAGATCCCGGGGAGCTGTTTTTT. V and J are TRBV13 and TRBJ2-2; D gene uncertain. CDR1 and CDR2 (germline): PRHDT, FYEKMQ (reference sequence). V lost 1 base to trimming and J lost 6 bases, with 3 bases between them. CDR3 size: 12 residues.